This TCR beta chain was captured in a study of blood T cell repertoires in COVID-19. Study-level information: PBMCs, B-cell-depleted T cells, or T cells provided the cDNA or gDNA that made up the material.

In the original analysis: Reference gene primer amplification gave estimated nucleated cell counts. The repertoire was sequenced with immunoSEQ multiplex PCR; TCRdb's copy has only in-frame clones and lacks some. V and J calls and clone size are as listed in that table; D and trimming were resolved from the DNA. The table includes 300,000 or so clones, about 90% detected once. Germline CDR1 reads LGHDT; CDR2 reads YNNKEL (reference sequence). The CDR3 extends over 14 amino acids. The V and J ends lost 2 bases and 2 bases, in that order; junction bases with no gene match: 3. The rearrangement links TRBV3-1 (or the pseudogene TRBV3-2) to TRBJ2-7, with TRBD2 identical over 7 bases. The source is a man between 18 and 29 years old who had recovered from COVID-19. Input material: peripheral blood. The CDR3 nucleotides read TGTGCCAGCAGCCAACAAGCGGGAACCTACGAGCAGTACTTC. Translated: CASSQQAGTYEQYF.